This record concerns one TCR beta chain sequence. These data belong to a study of blood T cell repertoires in COVID-19. Overall study context: Specimens from acute and convalescent COVID-19 originated in the United States, Italy and Spain. Sources were T cells, B-cell-depleted T cells, or PBMCs; the material itself was cDNA or gDNA.

Data came from immunoSEQ multiplex PCR; TCRdb stores just in-frame clones and leaves some out. The table includes around 250,000 clones, 85% detected once. The CDR3 is 13 amino acids. The V gene lost 1 base and the J gene lost 3 bases, with 7 bases spanning the gap. Germline CDR1 and CDR2: SGDLS and YYNGEE. The sequence was obtained from a woman aged 45-59 years with acute COVID-19. The chain links TRBV9 to TRBJ1-1; the D is unclear. Material: PBMCs or T cells enriched from blood (not recorded which). The CDR3 loop is CASSVFRDTEAFF. The CDR3 DNA follows: TGTGCCAGCAGCGTATTTCGGGACACTGAAGCTTTCTTT.